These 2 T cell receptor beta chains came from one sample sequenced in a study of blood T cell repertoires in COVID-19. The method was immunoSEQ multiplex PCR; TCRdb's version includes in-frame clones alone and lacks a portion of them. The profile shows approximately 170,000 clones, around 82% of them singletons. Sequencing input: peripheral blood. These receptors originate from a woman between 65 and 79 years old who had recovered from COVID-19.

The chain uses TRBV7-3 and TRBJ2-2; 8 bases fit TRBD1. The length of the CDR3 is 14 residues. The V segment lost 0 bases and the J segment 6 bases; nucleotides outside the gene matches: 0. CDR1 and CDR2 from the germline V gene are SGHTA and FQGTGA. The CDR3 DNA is TGTGCCAGCAGCTTAACCAGGGGGCCCGGGGAGCTGTTTTTT. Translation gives CASSLTRGPGELFF.

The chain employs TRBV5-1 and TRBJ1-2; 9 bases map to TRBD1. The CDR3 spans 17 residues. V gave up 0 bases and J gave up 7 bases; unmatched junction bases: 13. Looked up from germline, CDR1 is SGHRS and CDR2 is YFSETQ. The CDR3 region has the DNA TGCGCCAGCAGCTTGGGGGGGACAGGGACCCGGCGTACTGGCTACACCTTC. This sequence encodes CASSLGGTGTRRTGYTF.